This entry lists 32 T cell receptor beta chains sequenced from one sample in a study of cytomegalovirus exposure and HLA in healthy donors. PCR primers comprised 60 Vbeta and 13 Jbeta primers. Some clones are missing from TCRdb's copy, which holds only in-frame ones; the method was immunoSEQ multiplex PCR. The sample totals some 26,000 clones. Material: PBMCs. Receptors were obtained from a male donor in good health and CMV-seropositive.

J is TRBJ1-4 and V is TRBV5-1, with a weak D call TRBD1 (6 bases). Looked up from germline, CDR1 is SGHRS and CDR2 is YFSETQ. CDR3 length: 14 amino acids. Trimming shortened V by 6 bases and J by 8 bases, and 17 bases separated the two germline ends. The CDR3 reads CASTPGDVREKLFF. Here the CDR3 DNA reads TGCGCCAGCACCCCAGGGGACGTAAGAGAAAAACTGTTTTTT.

The chain uses TRBV6-6 and TRBJ2-3; possible D gene TRBD2, 5 bases. CDR1 is MNHNY, CDR2 SVGAGI, per germline (reference sequence). Trimming shortened V by 2 bases and J by 8 bases, and 5 bases separated the two germline ends. CDR3 size: 11 residues. The CDR3 sequence: CASSYGSTQYF. DNA for the CDR3: TGTGCCAGCAGTTACGGGAGTACGCAGTATTTT.

CDR3 DNA: TGTGCCTGGAGTGTACGGGAGACCCAGTACTTC. Residues: CAWSVRETQYF. The rearrangement links TRBV30 to TRBJ2-5; unclear D gene. The CDR3 totals 11 residues. The germline V gene encodes CDR1 GTSNPN and CDR2 SVGIG (reference sequence). Trimming removed 0 bases at V and 5 bases at J, with 4 bases between. The full variable domain, rest sourced from reference TRBV30 and TRBJ2-5, is SQTIHQWPATLVQPVGSPLSLECTVEGTSNPNLYWYRQAAGRGLQLLFYSVGIGQISSEVPQNLSASRPQDRQFILSSKKLLLSDSGFYLCAWSVRETQYFGPGTRLLVL.

The J gene is TRBJ2-6, the V gene TRBV18, with D hard to call. The germline CDR1 and CDR2 sequences are KGHSH and LQKENI. This CDR3 region has 16 residues. Between the trimmed V and J ends, which lost 6 bases and 0 bases, there was a span of 12 bases. The CDR3 DNA is TGTGCCAGCTCGCCCCTCGTTAGCTCTGGGGCCAACGTCCTGACTTTC. This codes for CASSPLVSSGANVLTF.

This rearrangement joins TRBV6-6 to TRBJ1-1; no definite D call. Trimming pared 6 bases from V and 3 bases from J, leaving 11 bases between. This CDR3 has 13 residues. Germline V gene sequence: CDR1 MNHNY, CDR2 SVGAGI (reference sequence). The CDR3: CASSLNRDTEAFF. The CDR3 nucleotides read TGTGCCAGCAGCTTAAACCGGGACACTGAAGCTTTCTTT.

The rearrangement uses TRBV4-1 and TRBJ2-3; 7 bases map to TRBD2. V lost 1 base and J lost 6; bases outside the gene matches: 10. This CDR3 has 16 residues. Germline V CDR1 and CDR2: MGHRA, YSYEKL. The CDR3 loop reads CASSQGLAFGGDTQYF. The CDR3 region has the DNA TGCGCCAGCAGCCAAGGACTAGCATTTGGGGGGGATACGCAGTATTTT.

The chain uses TRBV27 and TRBJ2-5; 7 nucleotides align to TRBD2. The CDR3 is 15 amino acids. V gave up 2 bases and J gave up 5 bases; unmatched junction bases: 8. The germline V gene has CDR1 MNHEY and CDR2 SMNVEV (reference sequence). CDR3 in DNA: TGTGCCAGCAGTTTAGGGGGGGTCTCGGGGGAGACCCAGTACTTC. Translating gives CASSLGGVSGETQYF.

J is TRBJ2-1 and V is TRBV6-1; 8 positions agree with TRBD1. The CDR3 is 14 amino acids. CDR1 and CDR2 from the germline V gene are MNHNS and SASEGT. V lost 4 bases and J lost 14; bases outside the gene matches: 13. The CDR3 DNA sequence: TGTGCCAGCAGTGCCCTGGACAGGGAAGGGGAAGAGTTCTTC. Translation: CASSALDREGEEFF.

The rearrangement uses TRBV7-2 and TRBJ2-7; 11 bases agree with TRBD2. This CDR3 is 15 amino acids long. V lost 5 bases and J lost 3; bases outside the gene matches: 6. In germline, CDR1 is SGHTA, CDR2 FQGNSA. The CDR3 DNA sequence: TGTGCCAGCAGCGGGGTAGCGGGAGGGTACTACGAGCAGTACTTC. Amino acid sequence: CASSGVAGGYYEQYF.

The chain links TRBV19 to TRBJ2-3; D remains unclear. The CDR3 sequence is 14 residues long. The germline V gene encodes CDR1 LNHDA and CDR2 SQIVND (reference sequence). Between the trimmed V and J ends, which lost 1 base and 4 bases, there was a span of 9 bases. The CDR3 protein is CASSIGQDADTQYF. The CDR3 bases are TGTGCCAGTAGTATAGGTCAGGATGCAGATACGCAGTATTTT.

The gene calls are TRBV4-3 and TRBJ2-7, with a possible D match to TRBD2 (6 bases). The CDR3 is made up of 11 amino acids. Germline V gene lookup returns CDR1 LGHNA and CDR2 YSLEER. Trimming pared 9 bases from V and 7 bases from J, leaving 13 bases between. DNA of the CDR3: TGCGCCAGGAACCCCCGGGGGGAGCAGTACTTC. Protein sequence: CARNPRGEQYF.

V and J are TRBV25-1 and TRBJ2-7, with no clear D. Germline CDR1 reads MGHDK; CDR2 reads SYGVNS. The CDR3 is made up of 17 amino acids. Deletions cut 3 bases from V and 6 bases from J, with 24 bases between. The CDR3 here is CASSDYKAPLGLGEQYF. CDR3 coding DNA: TGTGCCAGCAGTGATTATAAGGCCCCGCTGGGCCTTGGCGAGCAGTACTTC.

The chain links TRBV5-1 to TRBJ2-3; tentative D call: TRBD1 (5 bases). The CDR3 extends over 12 amino acids. Between the trimmed V and J ends, which lost 1 base and 5 bases, there was a span of 5 bases. Germline lookup yields CDR1 SGHRS and CDR2 YFSETQ. For the CDR3, the DNA is TGCGCCAGCAGCTTGAGGGGAGATACGCAGTATTTT. The encoded protein is CASSLRGDTQYF.

The rearrangement links TRBV28 to TRBJ1-1, with D unresolved. CDR3 length: 13 amino acids. The ends were cut back, 6 bases at V and 1 base at J, with 9 bases in the middle. The germline CDR1 and CDR2 sequences are MDHEN and SYDVKM. CDR3: CASRQTPNTEAFF. CDR3 coding DNA: TGTGCCAGCAGGCAGACTCCGAACACTGAAGCTTTCTTT.

CDR3: CASSHGTSSNEQFF. The CDR3, as DNA: TGTGCCAGCAGCCACGGGACTAGCAGCAATGAGCAGTTCTTC. The chain couples TRBV7-3 to TRBJ2-1; 9 nucleotides align to TRBD2. CDR1 is SGHTA, CDR2 FQGTGA, per germline. The CDR3 is 14 residues long. Trimming at V came to 5 bases and at J to 6 bases, leaving 5 bases not matched to a gene.

This chain connects TRBV4-1 to TRBJ2-5; the D is unclear. This CDR3 spans 15 amino acids. The V gene's germline CDR1 is MGHRA and CDR2 YSYEKL. V was trimmed by 1 base and J by 0 bases, leaving 9 bases between them. This CDR3 reads CASSQGQAHQETQYF. In DNA form, the CDR3 reads TGCGCCAGCAGCCAAGGGCAGGCCCACCAAGAGACCCAGTACTTC.

The CDR3 DNA reads as TGTGCCAGCAGCAGGAATAGCAATCAGCCCCAGCATTTT. Its translation: CASSRNSNQPQHF. This chain uses TRBV6-1 with TRBJ1-5; D remains unclear. CDR1 is MNHNS and CDR2 is SASEGT in the germline V gene. V shed 6 bases and J shed 0 bases, with 6 bases lying between them. The CDR3 has 13 amino acids.

The chain has TRBV11-2 and TRBJ2-2; 14 nucleotides line up with TRBD2. V gave up 5 bases and J gave up 5 bases; unmatched junction bases: 7. The CDR3 is made up of 17 amino acids. Germline values: CDR1 SGHAT, CDR2 FQNNGV. CDR3 sequence: CASSRGLAGVWTGELFF. The CDR3 nucleotides read TGTGCCAGCAGCCGGGGACTAGCGGGAGTGTGGACCGGGGAGCTGTTTTTT.

On this clone: The junction shows a germline mismatch at one end, possibly a read error. This sample includes further DNA sequences coding for the same CDR3. The chain is built from TRBV6-1 and TRBJ1-6; possibly TRBD1 for D (5 bases). Germline values: CDR1 MNHNS, CDR2 SASEGT. This CDR3 is 14 amino acids long. CDR3 nucleotides: TGTGCCAGCAGAGCGGGGCCCTATAATTCACCCCTACACTTT. It codes for CASRAGPYNSPLHF.

This clone shows up as medium-sized (0.01 to 0.1%) by frequency. The chain combines TRBV9 with TRBJ1-4; 8 bases align to TRBD1. Germline values: CDR1 SGDLS, CDR2 YYNGEE. The CDR3 length is 20 residues. V lost 1 base and J lost 0; bases outside the gene matches: 14. The CDR3 here is CASSVPAPGQEHSTNEKLFF. Here the CDR3 DNA reads TGTGCCAGCAGCGTACCCGCACCGGGACAGGAACACTCAACTAATGAAAAACTGTTTTTT. Full variable domain (missing parts from reference TRBV9 and TRBJ1-4): DSGVTQTPKHLITATGQRVTLRCSPRSGDLSVYWYQQSLDQGLQFLIQYYNGEERAKGNILERFSAQQFPDLHSELNLSSLELGDSALYFCASSVPAPGQEHSTNEKLFFGSGTQLSVL.

The rearrangement joins TRBV6-5 to TRBJ1-2, with D unclear. V was trimmed by 5 bases and J by 6 bases, leaving 13 bases between them. The germline CDR1 and CDR2 sequences are MNHEY and SVGAGI. The length of the CDR3 is 13 residues. The chain's CDR3 is CASSLRQAHGYTF. The DNA of the CDR3 is TGTGCCAGCAGTCTTCGACAAGCCCATGGCTACACCTTC.

The chain couples TRBV18 to TRBJ2-7; TRBD1 matches 7 bases. In germline, CDR1 is KGHSH, CDR2 LQKENI. With V trimmed by 6 bases and J by 7 bases, 12 bases remained unmatched. The CDR3 extends over 14 amino acids. Written as DNA, the CDR3 is TGTGCCAGCTCCTCCGTGCAGGGGGTCCCGGAGCAGTACTTC. It specifies CASSSVQGVPEQYF.

The CDR3 region is CASSPDRENTEAFF. The CDR3 DNA reads TGTGCCAGCAGCCCCGACAGGGAGAACACTGAAGCTTTCTTT. V gene TRBV7-2 combines with J gene TRBJ1-1; 7 bases align to TRBD1. With V trimmed by 5 bases and J by 1 base, 4 bases remained unmatched. The germline V gene has CDR1 SGHTA and CDR2 FQGNSA. The length of the CDR3 is 14 residues.

The V and J genes are TRBV6-5 and TRBJ2-1, with 14 nucleotides matching TRBD2. This CDR3 is built from 15 residues. V was pared by 9 bases and J by 7 bases, with 8 bases of the junction left unmatched. The germline gives CDR1 MNHEY, CDR2 SVGAGI. The CDR3 coding sequence is TGTGCCAGTCGCGGGACTAGCGGGAGTAGGAATGAGCAGTTCTTC. Amino acids: CASRGTSGSRNEQFF.

V usage is TRBV9 and J usage is TRBJ1-5; D gene ambiguous. Trimming removed 1 base at V and 0 bases at J, with 8 bases between. The CDR3 runs to 15 residues. Germline-derived CDR1 and CDR2 are SGDLS and YYNGEE. This chain's CDR3 is CASSVTGDSNQPQHF. The CDR3 DNA reads TGTGCCAGCAGCGTAACGGGAGATAGCAATCAGCCCCAGCATTTT. The entire variable domain, with the rest obtained from reference TRBV9 and TRBJ1-5, is as follows: DSGVTQTPKHLITATGQRVTLRCSPRSGDLSVYWYQQSLDQGLQFLIQYYNGEERAKGNILERFSAQQFPDLHSELNLSSLELGDSALYFCASSVTGDSNQPQHFGDGTRLSIL.

The chain is built from TRBV4-1 and TRBJ1-2; TRBD1 agrees at 8 bases. CDR1 and CDR2 from the germline V gene are MGHRA and YSYEKL. The junction had 7 bases not matched to a gene; V was cut back by 5 bases and J by 2 bases. The CDR3 consists of 15 residues. The CDR3 sequence is CASSDRDRRNYGYTF. The CDR3 DNA follows: TGCGCCAGCAGCGATAGGGACAGGAGGAACTATGGCTACACCTTC.

CDR3 region: CASSQGLLAITDTQYF. The CDR3 DNA follows: TGCGCCAGCAGCCAAGGACTTCTTGCAATCACAGATACGCAGTATTTT. The rearrangement joins TRBV4-1 to TRBJ2-3, with unresolved D. Germline V CDR1 and CDR2: MGHRA, YSYEKL. The V and J ends lost 1 base and 2 bases respectively, with 13 bases between them. This CDR3 region has 16 residues.

This chain joins TRBV30 and TRBJ2-7, with D unclear. Trimming pared 3 bases from V and 3 bases from J, leaving 6 bases between. The length of the CDR3 is 11 residues. From germline, CDR1 is GTSNPN and CDR2 SVGIG (reference sequence). Here the CDR3 DNA reads TGTGCCTGGAGCCAGGTCTACGAGCAGTACTTC. This translates into CAWSQVYEQYF.

The V and J genes are TRBV15 and TRBJ1-2; 8 nucleotides agree with TRBD1. The CDR3 totals 14 residues. Germline loops: CDR1 LNHNV, CDR2 YYDKDF (reference sequence). The V and J ends lost 0 bases and 8 bases, in that order; junction bases with no gene match: 5. CDR3: CATSRDSGGGGYTF. In DNA form, the CDR3 reads TGTGCCACCAGCAGAGATTCAGGGGGCGGAGGCTACACCTTC.

The J gene is TRBJ1-2, the V gene TRBV5-6; 10 nucleotides align to TRBD1. This CDR3 is built from 13 residues. From germline, CDR1 is SGHDT and CDR2 YYEEEE. Trimming removed 4 bases from V and 7 bases from J; junction bases left unmatched: 4. The CDR3 is CASSRDRGGGYTF. The CDR3 region has the DNA TGTGCCAGCAGCCGGGACAGGGGAGGTGGCTACACCTTC. Full variable domain (rest looked up from reference TRBV5-6 and TRBJ1-2): DAGVTQSPTHLIKTRGQQVTLRCSPKSGHDTVSWYQQALGQGPQFIFQYYEEEERQRGNFPDRFSGHQFPNYSSELNVNALLLGDSALYLCASSRDRGGGYTFGSGTRLTVV.

This chain joins TRBV20-1 and TRBJ2-3; tentatively, D is TRBD1 (6 bases). The ends were cut back, 2 bases at V and 6 bases at J, with 6 bases in the middle. Looked up from germline, CDR1 is DFQATT and CDR2 is SNEGSKA (reference sequence). CDR3 size: 11 residues. The CDR3 spells CSARQGDTQYF. Here the CDR3 DNA reads TGCAGTGCTAGACAGGGGGATACGCAGTATTTT.

The chain combines TRBV5-8 with TRBJ1-2; TRBD1 matches 8 bases. The CDR3 runs 12 residues. CDR1 is SGHTS and CDR2 is YDEGEE in the germline V gene. Trimming cost V 3 bases and J 8 bases; bases outside gene matches: 3. In nucleotides, the CDR3 is TGTGCCAGCAGCTCGACAGGGGTGGGCTACACCTTC. Its translation: CASSSTGVGYTF.